This TCR beta chain was observed in a study of T cell repertoires in cytomegalovirus infection. Study in general: Both a matching HLA type and CMV infection were indicated by public TCR beta signatures.

Germline CDR1 SGHRS, CDR2 YFSETQ. The CDR3 spans 18 residues. The ends were cut back, 0 bases at V and 0 bases at J, with 13 bases in the middle. TCRdb used MiXCR to reprocess the reads, holding one entry per CDR3 protein. Among more than 500,000 distinct CDR3 sequences listed, 16% were seen once. The sample holds a few counts of this clonotype. Antigen unknown. Study results and caveats: HLA-C-restricted TCR beta clonotypes specific for CMV led the ex vivo response. Of the TCR beta families, the public ones yielded a cumulative frequency that identified carriers of CMV plus the relevant HLA.

This rearrangement joins TRBV5-1 to TRBJ1-6, with unresolved D. The specimen sequenced was CD8+ T cells from PBMCs. This sequence originates from a human donor in good health (CMV status not recorded). Some clones in this sample may be carry-over from other donors' samples. Here the CDR3 reads CASSLALLRSSYNSPLHF. The CDR3 DNA reads TGCGCCAGCAGCTTGGCTCTTTTGAGAAGCTCCTATAATTCACCCCTCCACTTT.